These 14 T cell receptor beta chains originate from one sample sequenced in a study of blood T cells in healthy people across ages. Then a second PCR, running about 6 to 12 cycles, was carried out with a sample-barcoded 5' primer and a J-beta primer mix. TCRdb fed the 5' RACE reads into MiXCR, producing one record per CDR3 protein. The sample contains approximately 2,000,000 distinct CDR3 sequences, around 40% of which appear only once. The sample comprised blood. These receptors all come from a human donor in good health.

This clonotype was counted between two and nine times. This chain uses TRBV10-3 with TRBJ1-2; no definite D call. CDR1 and CDR2 (germline): ENHRY, SYGVKD. Trimming took off 8 bases at V and 4 bases at J, with 20 bases between the two ends. The CDR3 is 15 amino acids. The DNA for the CDR3 is TGTGCCATCGTGGAGGGCGGTTCCGATGTCTATGGCTACACCTTC. Its translation is CAIVEGGSDVYGYTF.

This clonotype has just a few counts. The genes are TRBV10-3 and TRBJ1-5; D uncertain. The CDR3 extends over 14 amino acids. The germline CDR1 and CDR2 sequences are ENHRY and SYGVKD. Trimming stripped 0 bases from V and 7 bases from J, with 10 bases between. CDR3 residues: CAISESTASQPQHF. CDR3 DNA sequence: TGTGCCATCAGTGAGTCGACCGCGAGCCAGCCCCAGCATTTT.

This clonotype was seen more than once but under ten times. The chain has TRBV12-3 or TRBV12-4 and TRBJ1-1; TRBD1 matches at 7 bases. The CDR3 runs 13 residues. V lost 6 bases and J lost 6; bases outside the gene matches: 7. The DNA of the CDR3 is TGTGCCAGCAGCTCGGACAGGTCCTCTGAAGCTTTCTTT. Protein product: CASSSDRSSEAFF.

This chain uses TRBV10-3 with TRBJ2-5; possible D gene TRBD1, 5 bases. Trimming took off 5 bases at V and 0 bases at J, with 16 bases between the two ends. The CDR3 runs 16 residues. The germline CDR1 and CDR2 sequences are ENHRY and SYGVKD. CDR3 sequence: CAISSSDTQYQETQYF. The CDR3 nucleotides are TGTGCCATCAGTTCGTCGGACACCCAGTACCAAGAGACCCAGTACTTC.

The J gene is TRBJ1-2, the V gene TRBV11-2, with D possibly being TRBD1 (5 bases). V gave up 3 bases and J gave up 8 bases, with 13 bases separating them. The V gene's germline CDR1 is SGHAT and CDR2 FQNNGV. There are 13 residues in the CDR3. Here the CDR3 DNA reads TGTGCCAGCAGCTTCTCCGGGGCATCAGGCTACACCTTC. Translation gives CASSFSGASGYTF.

This clonotype showed up just once. The chain combines TRBV3-1 with TRBJ2-3; no clear D. The CDR3 runs 16 residues. Per germline, CDR1 LGHDT and CDR2 YNNKEL (reference sequence). The ends were cut back, 0 bases at V and 4 bases at J, with 14 bases in the middle. The CDR3 reads CASSQDMSSPPDTQYF. The CDR3 DNA sequence: TGTGCCAGCAGCCAAGATATGAGTAGCCCCCCAGATACGCAGTATTTT.

The chain joins TRBV11-2 to TRBJ2-6; 8 positions match TRBD1. The J segment lost 4 bases and the V segment lost 0 bases, leaving 11 bases of the junction unmatched. This CDR3 has 19 residues. From germline, CDR1 is SGHAT and CDR2 FQNNGV. The CDR3 sequence: CASSLEPDRVKRGANVLTF. CDR3 nucleotides: TGTGCCAGCAGCTTAGAACCGGACAGGGTGAAGCGCGGGGCCAACGTCCTGACTTTC.

The chain recombines TRBV6-6 with TRBJ2-7; D might be TRBD1 (6 bases). Germline V gene lookup returns CDR1 MNHNY and CDR2 SVGAGI (reference sequence). This CDR3 has 16 residues. The V gene lost 7 bases and the J gene lost 0 bases, with 19 bases spanning the gap. Here the CDR3 DNA reads TGTGCCAGCACCCTCTCCAGGACAGTCAGCTCCTACGAGCAGTACTTC. It is translated as CASTLSRTVSSYEQYF.

The chain is built from TRBV3-1 and TRBJ2-1; weak D call: TRBD2 (6 bases). The J call may be wrong; the DNA end is better matched by TRBJ2-7. Germline V CDR1 and CDR2: LGHDT, YNNKEL (reference sequence). CDR3 length: 18 amino acids. The CDR3 is CASSQFSLKGKDYNEQYF. In nucleotides, the CDR3 is TGTGCCAGCAGCCAATTTTCTTTGAAGGGAAAGGACTACAATGAGCAGTACTTC.

CDR3 amino acids: CASSPLAAGTDTQYF. The DNA for the CDR3 is TGTGCCAGCAGTCCTTTAGCGGCTGGCACAGATACGCAGTATTTT. This chain connects TRBV27 to TRBJ2-3; a possible D gene is TRBD2 (6 bases). The germline CDR1 and CDR2 sequences are MNHEY and SMNVEV (reference sequence). The CDR3 consists of 15 residues. The germline V and J ends were trimmed by 5 bases and 1 base, with 13 bases remaining between them.

The rearrangement joins TRBV6-2 or TRBV6-3 to TRBJ2-1; 11 bases are shared with TRBD2. Trimming cost V 5 bases and J 5 bases; bases outside gene matches: 5. The V gene's germline CDR1 is MNHEY and CDR2 SVGEGT. The CDR3 has 15 residues. The CDR3 DNA reads TGTGCCAGCAGTCCGGGACTAGCGGTACACAATGAGCAGTTCTTC. Translating gives CASSPGLAVHNEQFF.

The J gene is TRBJ2-7, the V gene TRBV12-3 or TRBV12-4; 9 bases align to TRBD1. J lost 4 bases, V lost 2 bases, and 6 bases had no gene match. The CDR3 length is 15 residues. In DNA, the CDR3 is TGTGCCAGCAGTTTATGGACAGGGGTTGTATACGAGCAGTACTTC. Protein sequence: CASSLWTGVVYEQYF.

The CDR3 region has the DNA TGTGCCACCAGCCCGGACAGGGGTGAAAAACTGTTTTTT. Translation: CATSPDRGEKLFF. V gene TRBV15 combines with J gene TRBJ1-4; 9 nucleotides line up with TRBD1. J was trimmed by 7 bases and V by 5 bases; bases with no gene match: 2. This CDR3 has 13 amino acids. CDR1 LNHNV and CDR2 YYDKDF come from the germline V gene (reference sequence).

The chain links TRBV5-6 to TRBJ1-2; D gene ambiguous. The CDR3 extends over 15 amino acids. The V end was cut by 9 bases, the J end by 5 bases, with 23 bases between. Germline V gives CDR1 SGHDT, CDR2 YYEEEE. As DNA, the CDR3 is TGTGCCAACAGACAAGGACGGGAGGCGCGATATGGCTACACCTTC. This sequence encodes CANRQGREARYGYTF.